This T cell receptor (beta chain) was sequenced in a study of cytomegalovirus exposure and HLA in healthy donors. Study overall: Researchers found that roughly 81% of 398 genotyped donors fell within the Caucasian-associated ancestry cluster.

There are 15 residues in the CDR3. V was shortened by 3 bases and J by 4 bases, with 13 bases between the two germline ends. Looked up from germline, CDR1 is SGHRS and CDR2 is YFSETQ. Findings and caveats of the study: Some V segments (TRBV6-2 and TRBV6-3 among them) were excluded as indistinguishable. Association of a missense DCLRE1C variant with TCR beta V- and J-gene trimming was reported in a later analysis.

Primers: 60 Vbeta forward and 13 Jbeta reverse. Authors' analysis steps: A later analysis counted 65 million to 95 million unique TCR beta chains, roughly 11 million shared. Produced via immunoSEQ multiplex PCR; TCRdb's table is partial and in-frame only. V, J and clone size were drawn from that table, and D and trimming were deduced from the DNA. In the table there are 170,000 or so clones, roughly 80% of which are singletons. Turning to this clone: Its antigen is undetermined.

This TCR was sampled from a middle-aged man in good health and CMV-seronegative. The chain recombines TRBV5-1 with TRBJ2-2, with D perhaps matching TRBD2 (5 bases). The sequencing sample was made of PBMCs. The CDR3 sequence: CASSSTGIFTGELFF. DNA of the CDR3: TGCGCCAGCAGCTCAACCGGGATATTCACCGGGGAGCTGTTTTTT.